These 6 T cell receptor beta chains were sequenced from one sample in a study of tumor-infiltrating lymphocytes in glioblastoma multiforme. Three nested ARM-PCR rounds with V-beta and C-beta primers built TCRB libraries. TCRdb re-derived calls from the multiplex PCR reads in MiXCR, one entry per CDR3 protein. The sample includes about 15,000 distinct CDR3 sequences, 60% to 75% of them seen just once. Sequences were obtained from brain tumor tissue. The receptors here all came from a male donor with glioblastoma.

This clonotype was detected a few times. V is TRBV29-1 and J is TRBJ2-3, with D possibly being TRBD1 or TRBD2 (5 bases each). Per the germline V gene, CDR1 is SQVTM and CDR2 is ANQGSEA. Trimming shortened V by 7 bases and J by 2 bases, and 16 bases separated the two germline ends. The CDR3 runs to 14 residues. CDR3 protein: CSGEGQGPTDTQYF. CDR3 sequence (DNA): TGCAGCGGTGAGGGTCAGGGACCCACAGATACGCAGTATTTT.

Regarding this clonotype: The germline gene is not matched at one end of the junction; a read error may be the cause. The chain couples TRBV20-1 to TRBJ2-7; D is possibly TRBD2 (6 bases). CDR3 length: 15 amino acids. From germline, CDR1 is DFQATT and CDR2 SNEGSKA (reference sequence). The CDR3 spells CSAREGTSEGYGQYF. The CDR3 DNA sequence: TGCAGTGCTAGAGAAGGGACTTCGGAGGGTTACGGGCAATACTTT.

In its sample, this clonotype was seen many times. V and J are TRBV11-2 and TRBJ2-1; TRBD2 agrees at 8 bases. V was clipped by 2 bases and J by 7 bases; unmatched bases: 7. CDR1 is SGHAT and CDR2 is FQNNGV in the germline V gene. The CDR3 is 15 residues long. This CDR3 is CASSLRGSGTNEQFF. The CDR3 nucleotides read TGTGCCAGCAGCTTACGGGGTAGCGGGACGAATGAGCAGTTCTTC.

This clonotype was observed a handful of times. The missing conserved phenylalanine or tryptophan at the end of this CDR3 makes a read error likely. This chain links TRBV11-3 with TRBJ2-3, with D hard to call. Germline V gene lookup returns CDR1 SGHNT and CDR2 YENEEA. The CDR3 loop spans 14 amino acids. Here the CDR3 reads CASSFESHTDTQYL. Here the CDR3 DNA reads TGTGCCAGCAGCTTTGAGAGTCACACAGATACCCAGTATCTA.

Concerning this clonotype itself: Germline is not matched at one junction end, which may reflect a read error. The chain is built from TRBV4-1 and TRBJ1-1; D uncertain. CDR1 is MGHRA and CDR2 is YSYEKL in the germline V gene. This CDR3 is 14 amino acids long. CDR3 nucleotide sequence: TGCGCCGGCAGCCAGGAGGATATGAACACTGAAGCTTTCTTT. This gives the protein CAGSQEDMNTEAFF.

With regard to this clonotype: A junction end diverges from the germline sequence, so it may reflect a read error. The chain uses TRBV28 and TRBJ2-7, with D tentatively TRBD1 or TRBD2 (5 bases each). The CDR3 is made up of 15 amino acids. CDR1 and CDR2 from the germline V gene are MDHEN and SYDVKM. This CDR3 reads CASSLSAAGQEEQHF. CDR3 bases: TGTGCCAGCAGTTTATCAGCGGCAGGGCAGGAGGAGCAGCACTTC.